A single sample is the source of the 5 T cell receptor beta chains below, sequenced in a study of Ad26.COV2.S vaccination and SARS-CoV-2 variants. Using immunoSEQ multiplex PCR, the repertoire was profiled, and TCRdb retains in-frame clones only, with some absent. Found here are roughly 700,000 clones, more than 70% of them singletons; the top ten hold around 1.4%. As for treatment: roughly 20 received Ad26.COV2.S at low or high dose, single or two shots; about 5 received placebo; per-sample allocation not given. Day 63 after the first vaccine or placebo injection was the time point for sampling. Sample: peripheral blood, taken in a trial of Ad26.COV2.S vaccine versus placebo. The origin of the receptors is a person aged 18-60 years who received the Ad26.COV2.S COVID-19 vaccine or a placebo.

DNA for the CDR3: TGTGCCAGCTCACTCGGGCAGGGTGCTTTGACAGATACGCAGTATTTT. Protein sequence: CASSLGQGALTDTQYF. J is TRBJ2-3 and V is TRBV18; tentative D call: TRBD1 (5 bases). The germline V gene has CDR1 KGHSH and CDR2 LQKENI. The V end was cut by 4 bases, the J end by 3 bases, with 17 bases between. There are 16 residues in the CDR3.

This chain links TRBV9 with TRBJ2-7; perhaps TRBD2 as D (6 bases). There are 13 residues in the CDR3. Germline CDR1 reads SGDLS; CDR2 reads YYNGEE. With 0 bases removed from V and 5 bases from J, the gap between germline ends came to 9 bases. This chain's CDR3 is CASSVAGGNEQYF. In DNA form, the CDR3 reads TGTGCCAGCAGCGTAGCAGGAGGGAACGAGCAGTACTTC.

The J gene is TRBJ2-7, the V gene TRBV7-2; 8 bases match TRBD1. The ends lost 4 bases at V and 7 bases at J; junction bases unmatched: 6. This CDR3 spans 13 amino acids. CDR1 is SGHTA and CDR2 is FQGNSA in the germline V gene. The CDR3 spells CASSSGTGGEQYF. CDR3 DNA sequence: TGTGCCAGCAGCTCGGGGACAGGAGGGGAGCAGTACTTC.

The chain is built from TRBV5-1 and TRBJ2-7, with TRBD1 matching over 7 bases. There are 13 residues in the CDR3. V was pared by 1 base and J by 2 bases, with 0 bases of the junction left unmatched. Germline V gene sequence: CDR1 SGHRS, CDR2 YFSETQ. The CDR3 DNA reads TGCGCCAGCAGCTTGACAGGGGCCTACGAGCAGTACTTC. Translation: CASSLTGAYEQYF.

This rearrangement joins TRBV20-1 to TRBJ1-2; D is unresolved. Germline V gives CDR1 DFQATT, CDR2 SNEGSKA (reference sequence). The CDR3 consists of 11 residues. Trimming removed 1 base at V and 5 bases at J, with 5 bases between. CDR3 in DNA: TGCAGTGCTAGAGTCAGTTATGGCTACACCTTC. The encoded protein is CSARVSYGYTF.